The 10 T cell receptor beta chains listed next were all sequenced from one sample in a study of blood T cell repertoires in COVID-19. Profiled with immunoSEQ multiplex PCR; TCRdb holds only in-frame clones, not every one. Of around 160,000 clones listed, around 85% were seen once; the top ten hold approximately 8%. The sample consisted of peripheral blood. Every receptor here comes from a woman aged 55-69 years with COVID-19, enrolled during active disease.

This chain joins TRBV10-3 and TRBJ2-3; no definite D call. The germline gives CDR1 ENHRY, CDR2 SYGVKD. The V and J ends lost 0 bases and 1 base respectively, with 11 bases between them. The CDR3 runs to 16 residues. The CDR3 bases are TGTGCCATCAGTGAGTCTAGGAGCGTGGGCACAGATACGCAGTATTTT. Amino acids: CAISESRSVGTDTQYF.

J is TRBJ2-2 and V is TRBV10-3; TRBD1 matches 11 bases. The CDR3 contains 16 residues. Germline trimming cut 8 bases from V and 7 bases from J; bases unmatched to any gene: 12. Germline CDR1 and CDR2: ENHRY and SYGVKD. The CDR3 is CAISQRTGGFGGELFF. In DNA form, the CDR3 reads TGTGCCATCTCTCAACGGACAGGGGGCTTTGGCGGGGAGCTGTTTTTT.

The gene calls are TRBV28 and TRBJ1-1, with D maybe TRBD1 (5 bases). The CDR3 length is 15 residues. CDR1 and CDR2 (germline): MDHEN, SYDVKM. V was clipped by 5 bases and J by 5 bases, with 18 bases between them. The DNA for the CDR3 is TGTGCCAGCAGTCCCAACGAGGGGCGGGGGACTGAAGCTTTCTTT. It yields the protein CASSPNEGRGTEAFF. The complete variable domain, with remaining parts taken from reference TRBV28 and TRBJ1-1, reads DVKVTQSSRYLVKRTGEKVFLECVQDMDHENMFWYRQDPGLGLRLIYFSYDVKMKEKGDIPEGYSVSREKKERFSLILESASTNQTSMYLCASSPNEGRGTEAFFGQGTRLTVV.

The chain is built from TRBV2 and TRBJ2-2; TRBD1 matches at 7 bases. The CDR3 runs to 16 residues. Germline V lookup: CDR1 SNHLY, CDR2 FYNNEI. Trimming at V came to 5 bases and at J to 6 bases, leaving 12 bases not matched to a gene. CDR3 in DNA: TGTGCCAGCAGTAAAGGGGGCGAATTGTCGGCCGGGGAGCTGTTTTTT. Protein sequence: CASSKGGELSAGELFF.

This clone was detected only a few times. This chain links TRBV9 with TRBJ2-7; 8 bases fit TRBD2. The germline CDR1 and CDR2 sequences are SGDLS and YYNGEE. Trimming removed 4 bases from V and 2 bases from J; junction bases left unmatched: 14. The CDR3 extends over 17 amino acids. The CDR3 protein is CASSSRRGVPLTYEQYF. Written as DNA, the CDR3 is TGTGCCAGCAGCTCCCGGCGGGGGGTTCCCCTTACCTACGAGCAGTACTTC.

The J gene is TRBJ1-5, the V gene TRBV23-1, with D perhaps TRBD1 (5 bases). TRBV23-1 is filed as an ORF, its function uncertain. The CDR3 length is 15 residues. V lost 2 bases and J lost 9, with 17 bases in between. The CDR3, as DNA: TGCGCCAGCAGTCAAATTATATCGGACAACCGGCCCCAGCATTTT. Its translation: CASSQIISDNRPQHF.

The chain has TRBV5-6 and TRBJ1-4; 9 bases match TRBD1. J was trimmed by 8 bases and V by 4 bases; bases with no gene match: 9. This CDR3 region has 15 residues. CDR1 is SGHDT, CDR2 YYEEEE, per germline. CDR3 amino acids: CASSDGQGKGEKLFF. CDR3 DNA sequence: TGTGCCAGCAGCGACGGACAGGGGAAGGGAGAAAAACTGTTTTTT.

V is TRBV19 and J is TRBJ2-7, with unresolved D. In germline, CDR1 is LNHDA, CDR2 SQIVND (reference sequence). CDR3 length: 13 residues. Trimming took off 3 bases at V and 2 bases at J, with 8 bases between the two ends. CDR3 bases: TGTGCCAGTAGTATGGTGGAGACCTACGAGCAGTACTTC. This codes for CASSMVETYEQYF. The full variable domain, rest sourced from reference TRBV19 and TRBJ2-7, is DGGITQSPKYLFRKEGQNVTLSCEQNLNHDAMYWYRQDPGQGLRLIYYSQIVNDFQKGDIAEGYSVSREKKESFPLTVTSAQKNPTAFYLCASSMVETYEQYFGPGTRLTVT.

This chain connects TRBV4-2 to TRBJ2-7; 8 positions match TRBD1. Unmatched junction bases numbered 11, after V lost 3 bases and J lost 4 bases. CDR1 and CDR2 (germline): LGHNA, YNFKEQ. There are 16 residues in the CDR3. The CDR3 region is CASSQLSGDRYYEQYF. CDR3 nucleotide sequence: TGTGCCAGCAGCCAGCTAAGTGGGGACAGGTATTACGAGCAGTACTTC.

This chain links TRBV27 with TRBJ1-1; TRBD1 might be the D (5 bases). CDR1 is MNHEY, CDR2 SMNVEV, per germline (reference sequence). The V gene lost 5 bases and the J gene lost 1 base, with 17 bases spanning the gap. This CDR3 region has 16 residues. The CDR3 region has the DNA TGTGCCAGCAGTCCCCGGGCAGGGATAGGGAACACTGAAGCTTTCTTT. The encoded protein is CASSPRAGIGNTEAFF.